The 2 T cell receptor beta chains below come from one sample, sequenced in a study of blood T cell repertoires in COVID-19. Only in-frame clones appear in the TCRdb table, and some are missing; sequencing was by immunoSEQ multiplex PCR. The sample includes tens of thousands of clones, roughly 76% seen only once; the top ten take around 5%. Sequenced material: peripheral blood. The receptors here all came from an elderly man with COVID-19, enrolled during active disease.

The gene calls are TRBV30 and TRBJ1-2; D gene uncertain. Trimming removed 0 bases at V and 4 bases at J, with 12 bases between. This CDR3 has 14 residues. Per the germline V gene, CDR1 is GTSNPN and CDR2 is SVGIG (reference sequence). CDR3 DNA sequence: TGTGCCTGGAGTGTAGGACTCTTGGCCTATGGCTACACCTTC. Protein sequence: CAWSVGLLAYGYTF.

The rearrangement uses TRBV5-6 and TRBJ2-5; TRBD2 matches 11 bases. Trimming removed 5 bases from V and 1 base from J; junction bases left unmatched: 7. Germline V gene lookup returns CDR1 SGHDT and CDR2 YYEEEE. The CDR3 consists of 16 residues. CDR3 amino acids: CASSLRLAGPQETQYF. The CDR3 DNA follows: TGTGCCAGCAGTCTTAGACTAGCGGGACCCCAAGAGACCCAGTACTTC.